The 23 T cell receptor beta chains in this list originate from one sample, sequenced in a study of OX40 agonist ivuxolimab in advanced cancers. Assay: immunoSEQ multiplex PCR; the TCRdb copy retains only in-frame clones and omits some. Of roughly 77,000 clones detected, roughly 85% appear once; the ten largest clones hold under 3%. The starting material was CD4+ or CD8+ T cells sorted from blood, obtained in a trial of the OX40 agonist ivuxolimab. The origin of the receptors is an adult with an advanced solid tumor such as melanoma, head and neck, liver or kidney cancer.

This chain connects TRBV27 to TRBJ2-7; 10 nucleotides agree with TRBD2. CDR3 length: 16 residues. V was pared by 2 bases and J by 1 base, with 5 bases of the junction left unmatched. The germline CDR1 and CDR2 sequences are MNHEY and SMNVEV (reference sequence). As DNA, the CDR3 is TGTGCCAGCAGTTTAAGAGCGGGGGGGGTATCCTACGAGCAGTACTTC. Translation: CASSLRAGGVSYEQYF.

V is TRBV28 and J is TRBJ2-7; the D call may be TRBD1 or TRBD2 (5 bases each). Deletions cut 4 bases from V and 2 bases from J, with 15 bases between. CDR1 MDHEN and CDR2 SYDVKM come from the germline V gene. This CDR3 is built from 15 residues. The chain's CDR3 is CASSSPGTDPYEQYF. The CDR3 coding sequence is TGTGCCAGCAGTTCTCCCGGGACGGACCCCTACGAGCAGTACTTC.

This rearrangement joins TRBV28 to TRBJ1-6; 7 bases fit TRBD1. This CDR3 has 14 residues. Germline CDR1 is MDHEN and CDR2 is SYDVKM. Trimming cost V 5 bases and J 6 bases; bases outside gene matches: 4. The CDR3 protein is CASSGAGGNSPLHF. The CDR3 DNA reads as TGTGCCAGCAGTGGGGCAGGGGGTAATTCACCCCTCCACTTT.

The chain employs TRBV28 and TRBJ2-5; tentative D call: TRBD2 (5 bases). CDR3 length: 14 amino acids. Trimming took off 4 bases at V and 4 bases at J, with 13 bases between the two ends. Germline CDR1 reads MDHEN; CDR2 reads SYDVKM. CDR3 region: CASSYLFAGETQYF. CDR3 in DNA: TGTGCCAGCAGTTACCTGTTTGCGGGAGAGACCCAGTACTTC.

The J gene is TRBJ1-2, the V gene TRBV6-6; 7 positions agree with TRBD1. Germline CDR1 is MNHNY and CDR2 is SVGAGI (reference sequence). The ends lost 6 bases at V and 4 bases at J; junction bases unmatched: 8. The CDR3 loop spans 14 amino acids. The chain's CDR3 is CASRTGQGGYGYTF. CDR3 bases: TGTGCCAGCAGAACCGGGCAGGGGGGCTATGGCTACACCTTC.

This CDR3 reads CASSYSTAGFQETQYF. As DNA, the CDR3 is TGTGCCAGCAGTTACTCGACCGCGGGTTTCCAAGAGACCCAGTACTTC. The gene calls are TRBV6-5 and TRBJ2-5; a weak D match, TRBD2 (5 bases). CDR3 size: 16 residues. Trimming pared 0 bases from V and 1 base from J, leaving 12 bases between. CDR1 is MNHEY and CDR2 is SVGAGI in the germline V gene.

The chain joins TRBV9 to TRBJ2-3; D tentatively fits TRBD1 or TRBD2 (5 bases each). Trimming stripped 4 bases from V and 6 bases from J, with 15 bases between. Germline-derived CDR1 and CDR2 are SGDLS and YYNGEE. There are 14 residues in the CDR3. The CDR3 protein is CASSRGPGADTQYF. The CDR3 nucleotides are TGTGCCAGCAGCCGGGGACCCGGAGCGGATACGCAGTATTTT. Using reference TRBV9 and TRBJ2-3 for the parts outside the CDR3, the full variable domain is DSGVTQTPKHLITATGQRVTLRCSPRSGDLSVYWYQQSLDQGLQFLIQYYNGEERAKGNILERFSAQQFPDLHSELNLSSLELGDSALYFCASSRGPGADTQYFGPGTRLTVL.

This clone was observed a single time. This chain joins TRBV28 and TRBJ1-2; D uncertain. V was shortened by 3 bases and J by 7 bases, with 9 bases between the two germline ends. The germline V gene encodes CDR1 MDHEN and CDR2 SYDVKM. This CDR3 is 12 amino acids long. CDR3 region: CASSFVWVGYTF. CDR3 sequence (DNA): TGTGCCAGCAGTTTCGTCTGGGTTGGCTACACCTTC.

The rearrangement uses TRBV6-6 and TRBJ2-4; D unresolved. V lost 0 bases to trimming and J lost 11 bases, with 11 bases between them. Per germline, CDR1 MNHNY and CDR2 SVGAGI (reference sequence). CDR3 size: 13 residues. The CDR3 loop is CASSYSSTSLQYF. In DNA, the CDR3 is TGTGCCAGCAGTTACTCTAGTACCTCCCTTCAGTACTTC.

The V call is TRBV28, the J call TRBJ2-7; D is unresolved. The germline V and J ends were trimmed by 2 bases and 2 bases, with 4 bases remaining between them. The CDR3 contains 12 residues. Germline assignment: CDR1 MDHEN and CDR2 SYDVKM. In DNA form, the CDR3 reads TGTGCCAGCAGTTTAATGGCCTACGAGCAGTACTTC. Amino acids: CASSLMAYEQYF.

This clone was seen only a few times. The chain is built from TRBV25-1 and TRBJ2-3, with TRBD1 matching over 10 bases. Germline-derived CDR1 and CDR2 are MGHDK and SYGVNS. The CDR3 sequence is 15 residues long. V dropped 3 bases and J dropped 3; count of bases not matched to a gene: 3. CDR3 in amino acids: CASSEGQGRTDTQYF. In nucleotides, the CDR3 is TGTGCCAGCAGTGAGGGACAGGGGAGGACAGATACGCAGTATTTT.

There are a few counts of this clone. V and J are TRBV28 and TRBJ1-3; a weak D match, TRBD1 (5 bases). The V end lost 6 bases, the J end lost 0 bases, and 18 bases lay between the germline ends. The CDR3 has 17 residues. Germline V lookup: CDR1 MDHEN, CDR2 SYDVKM. DNA for the CDR3: TGTGCCAGCAGAGAATCTCGCTCAGGGAGCTCTGGAAACACCATATATTTT. This encodes CASRESRSGSSGNTIYF.

The chain recombines TRBV7-9 with TRBJ1-4; TRBD1 agrees at 8 bases. The germline V gene has CDR1 SEHNR and CDR2 FQNEAQ (reference sequence). The CDR3 is 14 residues long. J was trimmed by 10 bases and V by 3 bases; bases with no gene match: 7. CDR3 protein: CASSLGQDSGKLFF. CDR3 bases: TGTGCCAGCAGCTTGGGACAGGACTCGGGAAAACTGTTTTTT.

This sequence joins TRBV18 and TRBJ1-1; a weak D match, TRBD1 (6 bases). V lost 0 bases, J lost 6 bases, and 14 bases lay in between. The CDR3 runs to 15 residues. The germline gives CDR1 KGHSH, CDR2 LQKENI. The CDR3 sequence: CASSPPGRGVAEAFF. CDR3 bases: TGTGCCAGCTCACCACCGGGCAGGGGTGTAGCTGAAGCTTTCTTT.

The chain recombines TRBV27 with TRBJ1-1, with D possibly matching TRBD1 (6 bases). Germline-derived CDR1 and CDR2 are MNHEY and SMNVEV (reference sequence). The length of the CDR3 is 14 residues. V was clipped by 2 bases and J by 6 bases, with 13 bases between them. CDR3 nucleotide sequence: TGTGCCAGCAGTTTAAGGGGCGCAGGGGCTGAAGCTTTCTTT. Translated, it gives CASSLRGAGAEAFF.

This rearrangement joins TRBV5-4 to TRBJ2-7; D ambiguous. The V end was cut by 0 bases, the J end by 0 bases, with 4 bases between. The CDR3 consists of 13 residues. Per germline, CDR1 SGHNT and CDR2 YYREEE (reference sequence). The CDR3 protein is CASSLVPSYEQYF. The CDR3 region has the DNA TGTGCCAGCAGCTTGGTCCCCTCCTACGAGCAGTACTTC.

About this clone: Distinct nucleotide sequences in the sample also encode this CDR3. The J gene is TRBJ2-5, the V gene TRBV19; no reliable D call. The CDR3 is 11 amino acids. V was pared by 3 bases and J by 5 bases, with 4 bases between. The germline V gene has CDR1 LNHDA and CDR2 SQIVND (reference sequence). CDR3 coding DNA: TGTGCCAGTAGTATCAGGGAGACCCAGTACTTC. Its protein product is CASSIRETQYF.

The V and J genes are TRBV9 and TRBJ2-3, with 10 positions matching TRBD1. The CDR3 consists of 14 residues. The trim removed 4 bases at V and 7 bases at J, leaving 6 bases unmatched. Germline V gene lookup returns CDR1 SGDLS and CDR2 YYNGEE. CDR3 coding DNA: TGTGCCAGCAGCCCGGGACAGGGGTTTAATACGCAGTATTTT. It specifies CASSPGQGFNTQYF.

This clone showed up just once. The rearrangement links TRBV7-9 to TRBJ2-5, with no clear D. V dropped 6 bases and J dropped 5 bases, with 7 bases sitting between them. There are 11 residues in the CDR3. Germline CDR1 reads SEHNR; CDR2 reads FQNEAQ (reference sequence). The DNA of the CDR3 is TGTGCCAGCAGGAGGTCTGAGACCCAGTACTTC. Residues: CASRRSETQYF. Looking up the rest from reference TRBV7-9 and TRBJ2-5 gives the full variable domain: DTGVSQNPRHKITKRGQNVTFRCDPISEHNRLYWYRQTLGQGPEFLTYFQNEAQLEKSRLLSDRFSAERPKGSFSTLEIQRTEQGDSAMYLCASRRSETQYFGPGTRLLVL.

Only one count was recorded for this clone. The chain uses TRBV7-2 and TRBJ2-6; unclear D gene. This CDR3 comprises 15 residues. The V end was cut by 1 base, the J end by 4 bases, with 8 bases between. Germline V gene sequence: CDR1 SGHTA, CDR2 FQGNSA. The CDR3 sequence is CASSLVASGANVLTF. In nucleotides, the CDR3 is TGTGCCAGCAGCTTAGTAGCATCAGGGGCCAACGTCCTGACTTTC.

The rearrangement uses TRBV20-1 and TRBJ2-7; D is uncertain. Germline-derived CDR1 and CDR2 are DFQATT and SNEGSKA (reference sequence). The CDR3 covers 11 residues. Deletions cut 1 base from V and 4 bases from J, with 5 bases between. CDR3 nucleotide sequence: TGCAGTGCTAGAGGTTTGTACGAGCAGTACTTC. It specifies CSARGLYEQYF.

This chain joins TRBV11-2 and TRBJ2-3; the D is unclear. V was clipped by 4 bases and J by 5 bases, with 10 bases between them. The germline gives CDR1 SGHAT, CDR2 FQNNGV. CDR3 length equals 13 residues. Written as DNA, the CDR3 is TGTGCCAGCAGCTCACGACGGCTAGATACGCAGTATTTT. Residues: CASSSRRLDTQYF.

The chain employs TRBV9 and TRBJ2-2; weak D call: TRBD1 (6 bases). The CDR3 consists of 15 residues. Trimming removed 1 base from V and 5 bases from J, with 12 bases in between. Germline assignment: CDR1 SGDLS and CDR2 YYNGEE. This CDR3 is CASSVQGRETGELFF. CDR3 in DNA: TGTGCCAGCAGCGTACAGGGGAGAGAAACCGGGGAGCTGTTTTTT.